The T cell receptor beta chain described here comes from a study of identical twins. Study-level points and caveats: Analyses of zero insertions could be partly confounded by invariant MAIT and iNKT cells.

A universal primer site was incorporated via template switching, and the cDNA contained unique molecular identifiers. TCRdb re-called the 5' RACE reads with MiXCR, one entry per CDR3 protein. In the table there are hundreds of thousands of distinct CDR3 sequences, 6.1% of which are singletons. J lost 10 bases, V lost 2 bases, and 14 bases had no gene match. The CDR3 contains 17 residues. CDR1 is MNHEY and CDR2 is SVGAGI in the germline V gene. Donors were all healthy Caucasians. This clonotype was detected ten times or more. The target antigen is unknown. Sequences were obtained from naive T cells sorted from blood. The genes are TRBV6-5 and TRBJ2-1; TRBD2 matches at 10 bases. The sequence derives from a man aged 18 to 30 in good health. CDR3 sequence: CASSYPILAGETHEQFF. The CDR3 DNA sequence: TGTGCCAGCAGTTACCCTATTCTAGCGGGAGAAACACACGAGCAGTTCTTC.